This T cell receptor beta chain is from a study of cytomegalovirus exposure and HLA in healthy donors. Primers: 60 Vbeta forward and 13 Jbeta reverse. Measured with immunoSEQ multiplex PCR; TCRdb has only the in-frame clones, and not every one. The data show around 120,000 clones, with 60% to 85% seen just once and about 2.5% held by the top ten. V was shortened by 4 bases and J by 6 bases, with 14 bases between the two germline ends. Germline CDR1 is LGHNA and CDR2 is YSLEER. The CDR3 loop spans 14 amino acids. This sequence was found in a woman aged 40-49 years in good health and CMV-seropositive. Sequencing was performed on PBMCs. The V gene is TRBV4-3, the J gene TRBJ2-3, with TRBD1 as a possible D gene (6 bases). CDR3 DNA: TGCGCCAGCAGCCTAACAACAGGGATGGATACGCAGTATTTT. This sequence encodes CASSLTTGMDTQYF.